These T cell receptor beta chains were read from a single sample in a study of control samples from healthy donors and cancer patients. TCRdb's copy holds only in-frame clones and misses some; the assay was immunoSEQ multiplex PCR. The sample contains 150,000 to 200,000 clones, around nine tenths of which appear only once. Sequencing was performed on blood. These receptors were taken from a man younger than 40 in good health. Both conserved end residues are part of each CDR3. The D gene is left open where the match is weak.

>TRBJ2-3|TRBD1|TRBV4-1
CASSQEGQGTDTQYF
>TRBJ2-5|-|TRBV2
CASFPNPGGLRETQYF
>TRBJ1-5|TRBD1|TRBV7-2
CASSSSGTGGGQPQHF
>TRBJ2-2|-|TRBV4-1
CASSQGPSANTGELFF
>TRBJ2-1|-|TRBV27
CASSLFFNQRAWNNEQFF
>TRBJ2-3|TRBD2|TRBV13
CASSPRGVDTQYF
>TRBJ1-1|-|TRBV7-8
CASSSGGNTEAFF
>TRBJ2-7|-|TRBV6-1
CASSEAVNGHQYEQYF
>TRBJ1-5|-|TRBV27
CASSLGLSQPQHF
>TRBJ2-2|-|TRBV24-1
CAISELGASFANTGELFF
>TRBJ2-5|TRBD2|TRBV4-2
CASSQDGGLAGTWETQYF
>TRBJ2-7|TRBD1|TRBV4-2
CASSIRQGTELEPYEQYF
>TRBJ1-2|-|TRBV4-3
CASSQDKAGSGYGYTF
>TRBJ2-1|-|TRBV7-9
CASSVYNEQFF
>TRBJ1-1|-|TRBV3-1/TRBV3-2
CASSQDYRANTEAFF
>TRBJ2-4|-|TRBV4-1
CASSQERGGTKNIQYF
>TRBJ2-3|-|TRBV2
CASSYTDTQYF
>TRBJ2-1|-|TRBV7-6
CASSLVGRGYNEQFF
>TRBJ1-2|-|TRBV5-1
CASSPLGGNRGYGYTF
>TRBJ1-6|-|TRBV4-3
CASSQEGASPLHF
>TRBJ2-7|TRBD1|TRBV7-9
CASSPWSGQGAYEQYF
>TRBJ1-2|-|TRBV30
CAWSVLVGGYGYTF
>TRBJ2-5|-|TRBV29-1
CSVGGSAQETQYF
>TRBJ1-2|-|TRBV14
CASSPQGFNYGYTF
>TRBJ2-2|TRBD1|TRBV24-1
CATRSAGGVSTNTGELFF
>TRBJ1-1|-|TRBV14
CASSQVTANTEAFF
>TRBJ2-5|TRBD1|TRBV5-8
CASSLTGTVLETQYF
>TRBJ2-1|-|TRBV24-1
CATRDTGSYNEQFF
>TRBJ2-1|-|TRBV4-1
CASSSLQWGSWDNEQFF